The text below deals with one T cell receptor beta chain. Its antigen remains unknown. Sequencing was performed with immunoSEQ multiplex PCR; in TCRdb, only in-frame clones are kept and a portion is missing. Among some 140,000 clones listed, around 84% were seen once. This specimen belongs to a study of cytomegalovirus exposure and HLA in healthy donors. Findings and limits, study-wide: Associated with cytomegalovirus, according to the listing, were around 160 TCR beta chains.

CDR1 MNHEY and CDR2 SVGAGI come from the germline V gene. CDR3 length: 15 amino acids. V lost 5 bases to trimming and J lost 4 bases; unmatched junction nucleotides: 5. The sequence was obtained from a human donor in good health. V is TRBV6-5 and J is TRBJ1-6; 7 nucleotides match TRBD1. Sequences were obtained from PBMCs. The DNA of the CDR3 is TGTGCCAGCAGTACAGAGGGACAGTATAATTCACCCCTCCACTTT. It is translated as CASSTEGQYNSPLHF.